This T cell receptor beta chain came from a study of blood T cell repertoires in COVID-19. The CDR3 runs to 14 residues. The V gene's germline CDR1 is LGHDT and CDR2 YNNKEL (reference sequence). V lost 4 bases and J lost 5; bases outside the gene matches: 2. The repertoire was sequenced with immunoSEQ multiplex PCR; TCRdb's copy has only in-frame clones and lacks some. The table has a few hundred thousand clones, about four fifths seen once. V usage is TRBV3-1 (or the pseudogene TRBV3-2) and J usage is TRBJ1-4, with TRBD1 matching 9 bases. The sequenced sample was PBMCs or T cells enriched from blood (not recorded which). The origin of this receptor is a woman aged 50 to 60 who had recovered from COVID-19. The CDR3 nucleotides read TGTGCCAGCAGCCGCGGGACAGGGAATGAAAAACTGTTTTTT. Translating it yields CASSRGTGNEKLFF.